One T cell receptor beta chain is described in this entry. The antigen it binds to is not known. At one boundary the junction diverges from the germline segment, which might be a read error. Counted from cysteine to phenylalanine, this CDR3 has 15 amino acids. CDR3 DNA only is kept here, 45 bases in frame from base 1. The germline V gene provides CDR1 MGHRA and CDR2 YSYEKL. These data are taken from a study of radiation and T cells in renal cell carcinoma (dated by TCRdb to about 2020). Turning to the overall study: In total, fewer than 55 samples, comprising 25 or so tumors and around 27 peripheral blood samples, were subjected to TCR beta sequencing. A total of approximately 3,800,000 unique CDR3 nucleotide sequences, encoding roughly 3,000,000 unique CDR3 amino acid sequences, were found across all 50 or so samples.

What the authors observed across the whole study: Irradiated tumors showed higher TCR clonality than controls, with the top 100 clonotypes averaging roughly 50% of the repertoire versus roughly 40% in nephrectomy-only tumors. Compared with control tumors, irradiated tumors had a greater number of dominant CDR3 motifs, and those motifs took up a bigger portion of the repertoire. Only small tumor regions of about 1 g were available, so intratumoral heterogeneity was not captured. With a single-armed trial design, the study had no way to address how radiation dose or scheduling affects the TCR repertoire.

This specimen's time point label, interpreted: tumor resected at nephrectomy. The treatment or condition label corresponds to: treatment-naive control, cytoreductive nephrectomy. Control tumors came from treatment-naive renal cell carcinoma patients who underwent cytoreductive nephrectomy without prior radiation. Every patient had renal cell carcinoma of clear cell pathology. Control tumors used for TCR sequencing were obtained from a few females and about a dozen males (median age approximately 54 years, range about 40 to 82) and were resected from about 2011 to 2014. Tumors were dissociated mechanically, digested with collagenase/hyaluronidase at 37 degrees C, processed in gentleMACS C tubes, and stored in liquid nitrogen. The QIAamp DNA Blood Mini Kit (Qiagen) was used to prepare genomic DNA for TCR sequencing. The analyses included only samples that passed all quality control checks. TCR beta libraries were generated from genomic DNA with the immunoSEQ kit, following the manufacturer's recommendations. For library preparation, a first multiplex PCR was performed with proprietary primers, followed by a second PCR in which unique barcodes were added, and bead cleanups were performed after each round. A positive control reaction and a negative control reaction, both provided in the kit, were run with every batch of samples. The final libraries were assessed on an Agilent 4200 TapeStation D1000 ScreenTape, pooled by volume, and quantified by qPCR. Sequencing was performed on an Illumina NextSeq500 with a MidOutput 150-cycle cartridge, and 156 Read1 and 15 Index1 cycles were run with kit custom primers. The pooled library was loaded at 0.95 to 1 pM, with a roughly 22% PhiX control spiked in. For the original study's pipeline: Vendor-processed data were analyzed in R, with a clonotype defined as all T cells sharing the same CDR3 nucleotide sequence. For clone abundance analyses, frequencies were normalized to the 10,000 most abundant clones per sample. Public T cell clones, which averaged fewer than five per sample, were removed prior to analysis. Dominant motif analysis used ImmunoMap with the PAM10 matrix, gap penalty 30 and homology threshold 0.3; motifs with cumulative frequency at least 0.01 counted as dominant. TCRdb obtained this table from immuneACCESS and retained in-frame rearrangements with V and J assigned. These tables miss some clones; where compared with another copy, unresolved V genes account for less than half of the shortfall, and the remainder is unexplained. That table supplies the V and J calls and clone size; D and trimming were determined from the DNA. This sample comprises about 16,000 clones, approximately 58% of them detected only once. More than 9% of the sample rests with the top ten.

This chain is built from TRBV4-1 and TRBJ2-7, with 12 bases matching TRBD2. The TCR comes from a man aged 35 to 55 with renal cell carcinoma. The sample consisted of tumor tissue, taken from a patient whose treatment was nephrectomy without radiotherapy. The base sequence is TGCGCCAGCAGCCAAGACGCGACTAGCGGGGGCCCTGAGCGCTTC. It is translated as CASSQDATSGGPERF.